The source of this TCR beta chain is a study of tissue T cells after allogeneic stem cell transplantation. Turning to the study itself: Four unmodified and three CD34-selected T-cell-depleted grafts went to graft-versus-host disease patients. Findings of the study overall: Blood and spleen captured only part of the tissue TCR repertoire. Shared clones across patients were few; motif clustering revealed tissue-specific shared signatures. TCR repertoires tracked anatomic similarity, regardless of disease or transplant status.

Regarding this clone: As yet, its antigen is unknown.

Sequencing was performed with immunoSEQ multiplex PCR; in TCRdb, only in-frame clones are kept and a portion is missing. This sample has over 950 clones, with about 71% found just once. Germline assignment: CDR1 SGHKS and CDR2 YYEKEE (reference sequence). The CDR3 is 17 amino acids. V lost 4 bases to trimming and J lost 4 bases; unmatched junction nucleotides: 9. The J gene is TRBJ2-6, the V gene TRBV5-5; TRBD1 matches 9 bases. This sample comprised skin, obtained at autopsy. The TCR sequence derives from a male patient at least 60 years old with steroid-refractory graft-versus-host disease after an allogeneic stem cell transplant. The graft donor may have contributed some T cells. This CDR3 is CASSGGTGRAGANVLTF. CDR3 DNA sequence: TGTGCCAGCAGCGGCGGGACAGGGCGTGCAGGGGCCAACGTCCTGACTTTC.